The 29 T cell receptor beta chains in this list originate from one sample, sequenced in a study of T cell responses to AZD1222 COVID-19 vaccine. The data were produced by immunoSEQ multiplex PCR, yet TCRdb's version contains in-frame clones alone and is incomplete. The table records roughly 120,000 clones, 80% to 90% of them present only once. This specimen consisted of peripheral blood, obtained 28 days after the second AZD1222 dose. The receptors derive from an adult who received the AZD1222 COVID-19 vaccine.

V gene TRBV19 combines with J gene TRBJ1-5; 7 bases are a match to TRBD1. The germline V gene has CDR1 LNHDA and CDR2 SQIVND (reference sequence). Unmatched junction bases numbered 8, after V lost 6 bases and J lost 6 bases. This CDR3 comprises 14 residues. The CDR3 is CASSGDRDFQPQHF. CDR3 sequence (DNA): TGTGCCAGTAGCGGAGACAGGGATTTTCAGCCCCAGCATTTT.

The chain carries TRBV7-9 and TRBJ1-2; 9 bases are shared with TRBD1. Germline V gene lookup returns CDR1 SEHNR and CDR2 FQNEAQ (reference sequence). V dropped 5 bases and J dropped 4; count of bases not matched to a gene: 2. The CDR3 contains 13 residues. CDR3 loop: CASSGQGFYGYTF. CDR3 nucleotide sequence: TGTGCCAGCAGCGGACAGGGGTTCTATGGCTACACCTTC.

The J gene is TRBJ2-1, the V gene TRBV11-2; D is unclear. This CDR3 region has 11 residues. The germline V and J ends were trimmed by 2 bases and 7 bases, with 3 bases remaining between them. Looked up from germline, CDR1 is SGHAT and CDR2 is FQNNGV. The CDR3 sequence: CASSLINEQFF. The CDR3 DNA reads as TGTGCCAGCAGCTTAATAAATGAGCAGTTCTTC.

The genes are TRBV7-9 and TRBJ2-1; D is possibly TRBD2 (6 bases). Deletions cut 5 bases from V and 6 bases from J, with 14 bases between. Per germline, CDR1 SEHNR and CDR2 FQNEAQ (reference sequence). This CDR3 has 14 amino acids. For the CDR3, the DNA is TGTGCCAGCAGCCGGGAGAGGGGACTCAATGAGCAGTTCTTC. Encoded protein: CASSRERGLNEQFF.

The chain carries TRBV5-1 and TRBJ1-6; possibly TRBD1 for D (6 bases). The V end lost 4 bases, the J end lost 7 bases, and 15 bases lay between the germline ends. CDR1 SGHRS and CDR2 YFSETQ come from the germline V gene. CDR3 size: 15 residues. CDR3 in DNA: TGCGCCAGCAGCCTACGTTGGGGGCAAAATTCACCCCTCCACTTT. Its translation: CASSLRWGQNSPLHF.

The chain couples TRBV29-1 to TRBJ1-5; D possibly corresponds to TRBD1 (6 bases). The CDR3 has 15 amino acids. Germline V gives CDR1 SQVTM, CDR2 ANQGSEA. With 4 bases removed from V and 3 bases from J, the gap between germline ends came to 16 bases. CDR3 DNA: TGCAGCGTTGCATTAGGGGGGGGCCTCAATCAGCCCCAGCATTTT. This encodes CSVALGGGLNQPQHF. Based on the CDR3 plus reference TRBV29-1 and TRBJ1-5, the full variable domain is SAVISQKPSRDICQRGTSLTIQCQVDSQVTMMFWYRQQPGQSLTLIATANQGSEATYESGFVIDKFPISRPNLTFSTLTVSNMSPEDSSIYLCSVALGGGLNQPQHFGDGTRLSIL.

The count of this clone is one. The chain combines TRBV27 with TRBJ1-3; 10 bases align to TRBD1. This CDR3 region has 16 residues. The germline gives CDR1 MNHEY, CDR2 SMNVEV (reference sequence). Unmatched junction bases numbered 4, after V lost 5 bases and J lost 0 bases. The CDR3, as DNA: TGTGCCAGCAGTCAATGGACAGGGGGCTCTGGAAACACCATATATTTT. Translated: CASSQWTGGSGNTIYF.

The chain carries TRBV2 and TRBJ2-1; TRBD1 is a possible D gene (6 bases). V was pared by 6 bases and J by 8 bases, with 17 bases between. This CDR3 contains 14 residues. Germline CDR1 is SNHLY and CDR2 is FYNNEI. This chain's CDR3 is CASRSRGHRDEQFF. The CDR3 DNA sequence: TGTGCCAGCAGGTCCAGGGGACATAGGGATGAGCAGTTCTTC. Complete variable domain (other parts from reference TRBV2 and TRBJ2-1): EPEVTQTPSHQVTQMGQEVILRCVPISNHLYFYWYRQILGQKVEFLVSFYNNEISEKSEIFDDQFSVERPDGSNFTLKIRSTKLEDSAMYFCASRSRGHRDEQFFGPGTRLTVL.

This chain uses TRBV7-9 with TRBJ1-1; the match to TRBD1 covers 8 bases. The CDR3 consists of 16 residues. The germline V gene has CDR1 SEHNR and CDR2 FQNEAQ (reference sequence). J was trimmed by 0 bases and V by 6 bases; bases with no gene match: 9. For the CDR3, the DNA is TGTGCCAGCAGAACCGGGACAGGCTTCGTGAACACTGAAGCTTTCTTT. This codes for CASRTGTGFVNTEAFF.

By share, this clone counts as medium-sized (0.01 to 0.1%). J is TRBJ1-2 and V is TRBV6-2 or TRBV6-3, with 9 nucleotides matching TRBD1. The V gene end was trimmed by 4 bases and the J gene end by 9 bases; junction bases not matched to a gene: 12. CDR1 and CDR2 (germline): MNHEY, SVGEGT. This CDR3 spans 15 amino acids. CDR3 sequence reads: CASSSGTGSMGRYTF. CDR3 bases: TGTGCCAGCAGTTCCGGGACAGGGTCTATGGGTCGCTACACCTTC.

The V gene is TRBV28, the J gene TRBJ1-5; D remains unclear. CDR1 and CDR2 (germline): MDHEN, SYDVKM. The CDR3 is 15 amino acids. V was pared by 5 bases and J by 2 bases, with 13 bases between. CDR3 amino acids: CASSPRGVGNQPQHF. CDR3 coding DNA: TGTGCCAGCAGTCCCCGCGGGGTCGGCAATCAGCCCCAGCATTTT.

J is TRBJ1-3 and V is TRBV7-9; 10 bases are shared with TRBD1. Germline assignment: CDR1 SEHNR and CDR2 FQNEAQ (reference sequence). The length of the CDR3 is 16 residues. With V trimmed by 1 base and J by 4 bases, 4 bases remained unmatched. The CDR3 region is CASSLGDRGKGNTIYF. The CDR3 nucleotides read TGTGCCAGCAGCTTAGGGGACAGGGGAAAAGGAAACACCATATATTTT.

The V call is TRBV9, the J call TRBJ2-3; the D is unclear. The CDR3 has 11 residues. Germline CDR1 and CDR2: SGDLS and YYNGEE. V was shortened by 0 bases and J by 6 bases, with 2 bases between the two germline ends. The CDR3 region has the DNA TGTGCCAGCAGCGTAGCGGATACGCAGTATTTT. Amino acid sequence: CASSVADTQYF.

The chain combines TRBV5-8 with TRBJ1-5; 7 bases are shared with TRBD1. Per germline, CDR1 SGHTS and CDR2 YDEGEE. V was pared by 0 bases and J by 9 bases, with 3 bases of the junction left unmatched. The CDR3 consists of 13 residues. This chain's CDR3 is CASSLEGAGPQHF. CDR3 DNA sequence: TGTGCCAGCAGCTTGGAGGGGGCAGGGCCCCAGCATTTT.

The V and J genes are TRBV28 and TRBJ1-5, with 9 bases fitting TRBD1. Germline CDR1 and CDR2: MDHEN and SYDVKM. V lost 6 bases to trimming and J lost 7 bases; unmatched junction nucleotides: 7. The CDR3 sequence is 14 residues long. CDR3 bases: TGTGCCAGCAGCTCGGGACAGGGAGACCAGCCCCAGCATTTT. It encodes CASSSGQGDQPQHF.

This sequence joins TRBV5-1 and TRBJ2-5, with TRBD2 matching 9 bases. The V gene end was trimmed by 7 bases and the J gene end by 1 base; junction bases not matched to a gene: 11. This CDR3 spans 16 amino acids. Germline CDR1 is SGHRS and CDR2 is YFSETQ. The CDR3 sequence: CASQLYSGGTQETQYF. The CDR3 DNA is TGCGCCAGCCAACTCTATAGCGGGGGAACCCAAGAGACCCAGTACTTC.

V gene TRBV6-1 combines with J gene TRBJ1-6; D unresolved. V lost 1 base to trimming and J lost 10 bases, with 11 bases between them. CDR1 and CDR2 from the germline V gene are MNHNS and SASEGT. The length of the CDR3 is 14 residues. The CDR3 loop is CASSEEARSSPLHF. CDR3 sequence (DNA): TGTGCCAGCAGTGAAGAGGCGCGTTCCTCACCCCTCCACTTT.

CDR3 residues: CASSTISGANYGYTF. CDR3 DNA: TGCGCCAGCAGCACAATTAGCGGGGCTAACTATGGCTACACCTTC. V and J are TRBV5-1 and TRBJ1-2, with D unresolved. Trimming pared 4 bases from V and 0 bases from J, leaving 13 bases between. Germline loops: CDR1 SGHRS, CDR2 YFSETQ. This CDR3 is 15 amino acids long. The complete variable domain, with remaining parts taken from reference TRBV5-1 and TRBJ1-2, reads KAGVTQTPRYLIKTRGQQVTLSCSPISGHRSVSWYQQTPGQGLQFLFEYFSETQRNKGNFPGRFSGRQFSNSRSEMNVSTLELGDSALYLCASSTISGANYGYTFGSGTRLTVV.

This clone was recorded once. CDR3 region: CATEFSSGNTIYF. CDR3 coding DNA: TGTGCCACAGAATTTTCCTCTGGAAACACCATATATTTT. The genes are TRBV19 and TRBJ1-3, with D uncertain. The CDR3 length is 13 residues. V lost 10 bases to trimming and J lost 0 bases, with 10 bases between them. Germline assignment: CDR1 LNHDA and CDR2 SQIVND (reference sequence). The whole variable domain, remainder taken from reference TRBV19 and TRBJ1-3, is DGGITQSPKYLFRKEGQNVTLSCEQNLNHDAMYWYRQDPGQGLRLIYYSQIVNDFQKGDIAEGYSVSREKKESFPLTVTSAQKNPTAFYLCATEFSSGNTIYFGEGSWLTVV.

In DNA, the CDR3 is TGTGCCTGGAGTCCACCGACCCACAGTCCGAGCTCTGGAAACACCATATATTTT. Its translation is CAWSPPTHSPSSGNTIYF. The chain links TRBV30 to TRBJ1-3; no firm D call. V lost 2 bases and J 0 bases, leaving 20 bases between the germline ends. Germline CDR1 reads GTSNPN; CDR2 reads SVGIG (reference sequence). The CDR3 extends over 18 amino acids.

The chain links TRBV5-1 to TRBJ1-1, with D unclear. CDR3 length: 17 residues. The V gene's germline CDR1 is SGHRS and CDR2 YFSETQ. V was clipped by 1 base and J by 4 bases, with 20 bases between them. This CDR3 reads CASSLSISTDEVTEAFF. The CDR3 nucleotides read TGCGCCAGCAGCTTGTCCATATCAACCGACGAGGTCACTGAAGCTTTCTTT.

The chain carries TRBV7-6 and TRBJ2-7; tentatively, D is TRBD1 or TRBD2 (5 bases each). CDR1 is SGHVS and CDR2 is FNYEAQ in the germline V gene. V was clipped by 5 bases and J by 3 bases, with 14 bases between them. CDR3 length: 14 residues. CDR3 sequence reads: CASSREGFIYEQYF. The CDR3 region has the DNA TGTGCCAGCAGCCGCGAGGGGTTCATCTACGAGCAGTACTTC.

The J gene is TRBJ2-2, the V gene TRBV2; 7 positions match TRBD1. With V trimmed by 6 bases and J by 1 base, 8 bases remained unmatched. Looked up from germline, CDR1 is SNHLY and CDR2 is FYNNEI. This CDR3 spans 16 amino acids. DNA of the CDR3: TGTGCCAGCAGAGCCGGGACAGCTATGAACACCGGGGAGCTGTTTTTT. As protein: CASRAGTAMNTGELFF.

Only one count was recorded for this clone. The chain uses TRBV5-4 and TRBJ2-7, with D perhaps being TRBD1 or TRBD2 (5 bases each). The V end lost 4 bases, the J end lost 3 bases, and 8 bases lay between the germline ends. This CDR3 spans 12 amino acids. Germline CDR1 reads SGHNT; CDR2 reads YYREEE (reference sequence). CDR3 sequence (DNA): TGTGCCAGCAGCCGGGACGGCTACGAGCAGTACTTC. Amino acids: CASSRDGYEQYF.

The J gene is TRBJ1-4, the V gene TRBV7-9; D uncertain. Trimming took off 5 bases at V and 7 bases at J, with 17 bases between the two ends. In germline, CDR1 is SEHNR, CDR2 FQNEAQ (reference sequence). CDR3 length: 15 amino acids. The CDR3 spells CASSRREGLSEKLFF. For the CDR3, the DNA is TGTGCCAGCAGCCGCCGGGAGGGATTATCTGAAAAACTGTTTTTT.

This chain links TRBV28 with TRBJ2-7; 9 bases align to TRBD1. CDR1 MDHEN and CDR2 SYDVKM come from the germline V gene. The CDR3 loop spans 17 amino acids. Trimming at V came to 4 bases and at J to 4 bases, leaving 14 bases not matched to a gene. In nucleotides, the CDR3 is TGTGCCAGCAGTTCCCCTCCGCCGGGACAGGGCTTATACGAGCAGTACTTC. Amino acids: CASSSPPPGQGLYEQYF.

The chain carries TRBV19 and TRBJ2-5, with TRBD1 matching 8 bases. J lost 1 base, V lost 1 base, and 5 bases had no gene match. Germline lookup yields CDR1 LNHDA and CDR2 SQIVND (reference sequence). The CDR3 is 16 residues long. CDR3 region: CASSIGQGTGQETQYF. The CDR3 DNA reads as TGTGCCAGTAGTATAGGACAGGGGACAGGCCAAGAGACCCAGTACTTC. Combining the CDR3 with reference TRBV19 and TRBJ2-5 gives the whole variable domain DGGITQSPKYLFRKEGQNVTLSCEQNLNHDAMYWYRQDPGQGLRLIYYSQIVNDFQKGDIAEGYSVSREKKESFPLTVTSAQKNPTAFYLCASSIGQGTGQETQYFGPGTRLLVL.

The V and J genes are TRBV11-3 and TRBJ2-7; TRBD1 matches at 9 bases. Trimming at V came to 0 bases and at J to 1 base, leaving 1 base not matched to a gene. The CDR3 is 15 amino acids. CDR1 is SGHNT and CDR2 is YENEEA in the germline V gene. DNA of the CDR3: TGTGCCAGCAGCTTAGACGGACAGGGGTCCTACGAGCAGTACTTC. It encodes CASSLDGQGSYEQYF.

The rearrangement joins TRBV20-1 to TRBJ2-7; no definite D call. The germline CDR1 and CDR2 sequences are DFQATT and SNEGSKA (reference sequence). This CDR3 region has 11 residues. V shed 6 bases and J shed 5 bases, with 11 bases lying between them. The CDR3 nucleotides read TGCAGTGCCGTCTCTGGGCACGAGCAGTACTTC. Encoded protein: CSAVSGHEQYF.